This T cell receptor beta chain was sequenced for a study of T cells in Graves' hyperthyroidism and ophthalmopathy. Study-wide findings and caveats: Ophthalmopathy and stable hyperthyroidism were separated by a 13 V-J model.

PBMCs came from over 8.5 ml fresh peripheral blood. TCR beta CDR3 region amplification was performed from RNA transcripts. Initially, a first-round RT-PCR of the TCR CDR3 employed the HTBI primer set. From the multiplex PCR reads, TCRdb called clonotypes with MiXCR, one entry per CDR3 protein. The table lists approximately 350,000 distinct CDR3 sequences, roughly 15% of them singletons. Germline CDR1 SGHRS, CDR2 YFSETQ. This CDR3 comprises 13 residues. V dropped 0 bases and J dropped 8; count of bases not matched to a gene: 4. Ten or more counts support this clonotype. The antigen remains undetermined. The TCR was taken from a woman between 55 and 75 years old with Graves' ophthalmopathy. The specimen sequenced was blood. The V and J genes are TRBV5-1 and TRBJ1-1, with 7 positions matching TRBD1. The CDR3 spells CASSLGPTGEAFF. Written as DNA, the CDR3 is TGCGCCAGCAGCTTGGGACCGACAGGGGAAGCTTTCTTT.